The T cell receptor (beta chain) described here comes from a study of cytomegalovirus exposure and HLA in healthy donors. Across the study: The 110 or so validation repertoires were produced on the same platform as the approximately 670 repertoires of the first cohort. This was reported in a later analysis.

Study-wide results and caveats: The study labeled roughly 160 TCR beta chains cytomegalovirus-associated. Reported results showed that the classifier diagnosed cytomegalovirus status with high specificity and sensitivity.

A word on this clone: Its antigen remains unidentified.

CDR3 length: 14 amino acids. V was clipped by 3 bases and J by 3 bases; unmatched bases: 0. Germline assignment: CDR1 MGHDK and CDR2 SYGVNS. Using immunoSEQ multiplex PCR, the repertoire was profiled, and TCRdb retains in-frame clones only, with some absent. The sample comprises under 50,000 clones, 90% to 95% of which are singletons, and approximately 7.8% rests with the top ten. The donors were members of the validation cohort comprising some 120 subjects, separate from the roughly 690-subject first cohort. This TCR was sampled from a woman younger than 30 in good health and CMV-seropositive. This rearrangement joins TRBV25-1 to TRBJ2-2; TRBD1 matches 8 bases. The sample was PBMCs. The CDR3 nucleotides are TGTGCCAGCAGTGAGGGACAGGACACCGGGGAGCTGTTTTTT. It translates to CASSEGQDTGELFF.